These T cell receptor beta chains were read from a single sample in a study of T-cell reconstitution after alpha-beta-depleted transplantation in children. From the PCR reads, TCRdb called clonotypes with MiXCR, one entry per CDR3 protein. The table lists fewer than 450,000 distinct CDR3 sequences, 15% to 20% of them singletons. The sample consisted of PBMCs, mostly from graft donor cells, taken 360 days after TCRalphabeta/CD19-depleted stem cell transplant. The receptors derive from a male patient aged 2-9 years who had a stem cell transplant for acute lymphoblastic leukemia, so the T cells may come from the graft donor. CDR3s include the opening cysteine and the closing phenylalanine or tryptophan. The D gene is left open where the match is weak. Clone size is shown for a subset of rows, as once, few, many or a class of expanded clone.

v_call	d_call	clone_size	j_call	cdr3_nt	cdr3_aa
TRBV29-1	NA	many	TRBJ2-3	TGCAGCGTTGCCGAGTCCGGGGATACGCAGTATTTT	CSVAESGDTQYF
TRBV18	TRBD1	NA	TRBJ2-3	TGTGCCAGCTCACCACCGGGGTGGACAGGTTCCACAGATACGCAGTATTTT	CASSPPGWTGSTDTQYF
TRBV7-2	TRBD1	once	TRBJ1-2	TGTGCCAGCAGAGAGACAGGGGGTTATGGCTACACCTTC	CASRETGGYGYTF
TRBV5-1	TRBD2	few	TRBJ2-2	TGCGCCAGCAGCTTGGATCTAGCGGGAGGGCGATTCGGGGAGCTGTTTTTT	CASSLDLAGGRFGELFF
TRBV16	NA	few	TRBJ2-1	TGTGCCAGCAGCCAATCGGCCCTTGGGGCCTACAATGAGCAGTTCTTC	CASSQSALGAYNEQFF
TRBV20-1	NA	few	TRBJ2-3	TGCAGTGCCAGGATTTGGGGCACTGTGGATACGCAGTATTTT	CSARIWGTVDTQYF
TRBV12-5	TRBD1	NA	TRBJ2-2	TGTGCTAGTGGTTCGGGACAGGGTCCCACCGGGGAGCTGTTTTTT	CASGSGQGPTGELFF
TRBV4-1	TRBD2	few	TRBJ2-3	TGCGCCAGCAGCCAAGATCCTCGGGCTAGCGGGAGGGTTAGCACAGATACGCAGTATTTT	CASSQDPRASGRVSTDTQYF
TRBV7-2	TRBD1	NA	TRBJ1-4	TGTGCCAGCAGCTTAGTGGGACAGGCAAATGAAGAACTGTTTTTT	CASSLVGQANEELFF
TRBV20-1	NA	few	TRBJ2-2	TGCAGTGCTAGGGAATCGACGAACACCGGGGAGCTGTTTTTT	CSARESTNTGELFF